This T cell receptor (beta chain) was recovered during a study of beta chain features in type 1 diabetes. Study-level findings and limits: Type 1 diabetes patients showed fewer insertions and more deletions at VDJ junctions. Shorter TCRB CDR3s, moderately but significantly so, marked every one of the four CD4+ subsets in Type 1 diabetes patients.

Expressed TCRB transcripts were sequenced because the isolated RNA had all been reverse transcribed beforehand. Assay used: immunoSEQ multiplex PCR; TCRdb lists only in-frame clones, some missing. The sample has approximately 730,000 clones, roughly 13% seen once. Trimming cost V 3 bases and J 1 base, with 9 bases left between them. The CDR3 contains 14 residues. Germline-derived CDR1 and CDR2 are MDHEN and SYDVKM. A note on this clone: Its matching antigen is unknown.

This clonotype originated in a young man with type 1 diabetes. The source material was naive CD4+ T cells from blood. V usage is TRBV28 and J usage is TRBJ1-1; D might be TRBD1 (6 bases). The CDR3 DNA follows: TGTGCCAGCAGTTTTCCAGGGGAGAACACTGAAGCTTTCTTT. As protein: CASSFPGENTEAFF.